The 16 T cell receptor beta chains listed next were all sequenced from one sample in a study of cytomegalovirus exposure and HLA in healthy donors. The PCR contained 60 Vbeta and 13 Jbeta primers. Assay: immunoSEQ multiplex PCR; the TCRdb copy retains only in-frame clones and omits some. The data contain some 140,000 clones, roughly three quarters of them seen just once; the ten biggest clones take up approximately 2%. The sequenced material came from PBMCs. The receptors were gathered from a man aged 30 to 45 in good health and CMV-seronegative.

This rearrangement joins TRBV19 to TRBJ1-2; D perhaps matches TRBD1 (5 bases). The germline V and J ends were trimmed by 3 bases and 6 bases, with 11 bases remaining between them. The V gene's germline CDR1 is LNHDA and CDR2 SQIVND (reference sequence). This CDR3 spans 13 amino acids. The CDR3 protein is CASSIDGGDGYTF. The DNA for the CDR3 is TGTGCCAGTAGTATTGACGGGGGTGATGGCTACACCTTC.

The chain's CDR3 is CASRSANYGYTF. The CDR3 bases are TGTGCCAGCAGGTCAGCTAACTATGGCTACACCTTC. This rearrangement joins TRBV9 to TRBJ1-2; unclear D gene. V lost 5 bases, J lost 0 bases, and 5 bases lay in between. Germline values: CDR1 SGDLS, CDR2 YYNGEE. This CDR3 has 12 residues.

The chain is built from TRBV19 and TRBJ2-7; 8 nucleotides match TRBD1. Trimming removed 4 bases from V and 0 bases from J; junction bases left unmatched: 2. Germline-derived CDR1 and CDR2 are LNHDA and SQIVND (reference sequence). The CDR3 runs 14 residues. The CDR3 nucleotides read TGTGCCAGTAGTAAGACAGGGGCCTCCTACGAGCAGTACTTC. It specifies CASSKTGASYEQYF.

The chain combines TRBV6-5 with TRBJ1-3, with 9 nucleotides matching TRBD1. The germline CDR1 and CDR2 sequences are MNHEY and SVGAGI. J gave up 2 bases and V 6 bases, and 5 bases lay outside the gene matches. CDR3 length equals 15 residues. CDR3: CASRRDRETGNTIYF. The CDR3 nucleotides are TGTGCCAGCAGGAGGGACAGGGAAACTGGAAACACCATATATTTT.

This clone was detected only a few times. This chain links TRBV10-3 with TRBJ2-7; a possible D gene is TRBD2 (5 bases). CDR1 is ENHRY and CDR2 is SYGVKD in the germline V gene. The CDR3 loop spans 13 amino acids. V lost 7 bases to trimming and J lost 2 bases, with 12 bases between them. CDR3 nucleotide sequence: TGTGCCATCACCCGGGATCCTACCTACGAGCAGTACTTC. Protein product: CAITRDPTYEQYF.

The chain carries TRBV5-4 and TRBJ2-3, with TRBD1 matching over 11 bases. This CDR3 spans 15 amino acids. Germline CDR1 reads SGHNT; CDR2 reads YYREEE (reference sequence). After removal of 2 bases from V and 6 bases from J, the junction contained 5 bases not matched to a gene. The CDR3 sequence: CASSFPGQGGDTQYF. For the CDR3, the DNA is TGTGCCAGCAGCTTCCCGGGACAGGGGGGGGATACGCAGTATTTT.

The chain recombines TRBV27 with TRBJ2-7, with a weak D call TRBD1 (5 bases). Trimming removed 0 bases from V and 7 bases from J, with 16 bases in between. Germline-derived CDR1 and CDR2 are MNHEY and SMNVEV (reference sequence). CDR3 length equals 15 residues. For the CDR3, the DNA is TGTGCCAGCAGTTTATCTAGTGGGGCCCTCGTGGAGCAGTACTTC. This codes for CASSLSSGALVEQYF.

The chain has TRBV6-6 and TRBJ1-1, with D uncertain. The germline V gene has CDR1 MNHNY and CDR2 SVGAGI (reference sequence). The CDR3 spans 13 residues. V lost 0 bases, J lost 5 bases, and 7 bases lay in between. The CDR3: CASSYSMTTEAFF. CDR3 DNA: TGTGCCAGCAGTTACTCGATGACAACTGAAGCTTTCTTT.

The chain combines TRBV27 with TRBJ2-7, with D maybe TRBD1 (5 bases). CDR1 is MNHEY and CDR2 is SMNVEV in the germline V gene (reference sequence). V lost 6 bases, J lost 0 bases, and 9 bases lay in between. The length of the CDR3 is 13 residues. The CDR3 DNA follows: TGTGCCAGCAGACCGGACAACTCCTACGAGCAGTACTTC. Its protein is CASRPDNSYEQYF.

The J gene is TRBJ1-4, the V gene TRBV28; 9 bases fit TRBD1. Germline values: CDR1 MDHEN, CDR2 SYDVKM. The length of the CDR3 is 18 residues. The V gene end was trimmed by 4 bases and the J gene end by 8 bases; junction bases not matched to a gene: 17. The CDR3: CASSSIRDRVGLGEKLFF. In DNA form, the CDR3 reads TGTGCCAGCAGTTCCATCCGGGACAGGGTGGGGTTGGGGGAAAAACTGTTTTTT.

Only one count was recorded for this clone. CDR3 loop: CASSFPDRGPTEAFF. The CDR3 DNA follows: TGCGCCAGCAGCTTCCCCGACAGGGGGCCCACTGAAGCTTTCTTT. The chain carries TRBV5-1 and TRBJ1-1; 10 nucleotides agree with TRBD1. The CDR3 spans 15 residues. Looked up from germline, CDR1 is SGHRS and CDR2 is YFSETQ. Trimming at V came to 2 bases and at J to 4 bases, leaving 5 bases not matched to a gene.

This clone was recorded once. CDR3: CSAGTVGEQFF. The CDR3 nucleotides are TGCAGCGCCGGGACTGTTGGTGAGCAGTTCTTC. The J gene is TRBJ2-1, the V gene TRBV29-1, with D tentatively TRBD2 (6 bases). Germline values: CDR1 SQVTM, CDR2 ANQGSEA. The CDR3 covers 11 residues. The ends were cut back, 7 bases at V and 9 bases at J, with 13 bases in the middle.

V usage is TRBV5-1 and J usage is TRBJ2-3; a weak D match, TRBD1 (7 bases). The CDR3 is 16 amino acids. Trimming removed 1 base from V and 3 bases from J, with 15 bases in between. Germline loops: CDR1 SGHRS, CDR2 YFSETQ. The CDR3 is CASSLSPGGGTDTQYF. In DNA form, the CDR3 reads TGCGCCAGCAGCTTGTCGCCAGGGGGAGGTACAGATACGCAGTATTTT.

This clone occurred once. The CDR3 DNA follows: TGTGCCAGCAGCCCAGCCGGGACAGGGATCTATGGCTACACCTTC. Encoded protein: CASSPAGTGIYGYTF. The rearrangement uses TRBV14 and TRBJ1-2, with 9 bases matching TRBD1. Germline V gene lookup returns CDR1 SGHDN and CDR2 FVKESK. Trimming cost V 4 bases and J 4 bases; bases outside gene matches: 7. The CDR3 is 15 residues long. The variable domain in full, completed from reference TRBV14 and TRBJ1-2, reads EAGVTQFPSHSVIEKGQTVTLRCDPISGHDNLYWYRRVMGKEIKFLLHFVKESKQDESGMPNNRFLAERTGGTYSTLKVQPAELEDSGVYFCASSPAGTGIYGYTFGSGTRLTVV.

This chain links TRBV21-1 with TRBJ2-4; TRBD1 is the table's D call and was not checked against the DNA. TRBV21-1 is classified as a pseudogene. This CDR3 spans 18 amino acids. CDR3 loop: CASSIRDSPILAKNIQYF. CDR3 DNA sequence: TGTGCCAGCAGCATAAGGGACAGTCCCATATTAGCCAAAAACATTCAGTACTTC.

V usage is TRBV19 and J usage is TRBJ2-3, with D perhaps TRBD2 (7 bases). V shed 2 bases and J shed 2 bases, with 17 bases lying between them. The CDR3 runs to 17 residues. Germline CDR1 is LNHDA and CDR2 is SQIVND (reference sequence). CDR3 nucleotides: TGTGCCAGTAGTATAAAGGTACAGGGACTACCCACAGATACGCAGTATTTT. Translated: CASSIKVQGLPTDTQYF.